This TCR beta chain is drawn from a study of T cell responses to AZD1222 COVID-19 vaccine. Broader study findings: Spike-specific TCR breadth and depth rose after two AZD1222 doses.

Sequencing was performed with immunoSEQ multiplex PCR; in TCRdb, only in-frame clones are kept and a portion is missing. Here the sample spans about 120,000 clones, approximately 90% being singletons. As concerns this clone: Its cognate antigen is unknown.

The CDR3 loop spans 14 amino acids. Trimming stripped 3 bases from V and 7 bases from J, with 15 bases between. In germline, CDR1 is MNHEY, CDR2 SVGEGT. This chain joins TRBV6-2 or TRBV6-3 and TRBJ1-2; D is perhaps TRBD1 (5 bases). This receptor was obtained from an adult in good health. The specimen was peripheral blood, collected on day 0 of AZD1222 vaccination. The CDR3 is CASSYAPGRAGYTF. The CDR3 DNA is TGTGCCAGCAGTTATGCTCCAGGGAGGGCTGGCTACACCTTC.